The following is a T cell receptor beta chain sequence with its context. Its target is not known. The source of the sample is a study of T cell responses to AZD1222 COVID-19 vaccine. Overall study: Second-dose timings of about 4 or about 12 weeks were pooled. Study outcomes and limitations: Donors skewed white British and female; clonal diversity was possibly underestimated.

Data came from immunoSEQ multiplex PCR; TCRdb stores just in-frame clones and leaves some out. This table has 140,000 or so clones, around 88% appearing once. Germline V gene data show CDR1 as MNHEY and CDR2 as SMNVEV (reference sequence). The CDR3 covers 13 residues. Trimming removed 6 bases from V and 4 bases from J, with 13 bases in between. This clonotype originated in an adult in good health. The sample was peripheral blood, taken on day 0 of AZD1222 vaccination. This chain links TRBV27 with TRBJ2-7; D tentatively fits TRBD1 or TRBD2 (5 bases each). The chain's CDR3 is CASRGDSHYEQYF. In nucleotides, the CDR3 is TGTGCCAGCAGGGGAGACAGCCATTACGAGCAGTACTTC.